The 5 T cell receptor beta chains below were found in one sample sequenced in a study of CD8+ T cells in alopecia areata. Treatment reported: oral pan-JAK inhibitor, 5-10 mg twice daily. Investigators isolated RNA and reverse transcribed it into cDNA to act as the sequencing template. Repertoires were generated with immunoSEQ multiplex PCR, while TCRdb's copy carries only in-frame clones and drops some. This table holds over 90,000 clones, about nine tenths found once. Specimen: CD8+ T cells sorted from blood, collected between weeks 30 and 35, from a patient treated with tofacitinib. The source is a human donor with alopecia areata.

This clone occurred a few times. V usage is TRBV6-6 and J usage is TRBJ2-2, with a weak D call TRBD2 (5 bases). This CDR3 has 14 residues. Germline CDR1 MNHNY, CDR2 SVGAGI (reference sequence). V lost 4 bases, J lost 6 bases, and 12 bases lay in between. For the CDR3, the DNA is TGTGCCAGCAGTTCGCCAGCGGACGCCGGGGAGCTGTTTTTT. The encoded protein is CASSSPADAGELFF.

V is TRBV7-9 and J is TRBJ1-4; D is undetermined. CDR1 SEHNR and CDR2 FQNEAQ come from the germline V gene (reference sequence). Trimming took 8 bases from V and 8 from J, leaving 15 bases between them. The CDR3 spans 13 residues. CDR3 loop: CASASPLEEKLFF. The CDR3 coding sequence is TGTGCCAGCGCCTCCCCGTTGGAAGAAAAACTGTTTTTT.

This clone was counted once. The chain has TRBV7-9 and TRBJ2-7; 8 bases match TRBD2. This CDR3 region has 14 residues. V lost 5 bases and J lost 2; bases outside the gene matches: 5. Per the germline V gene, CDR1 is SEHNR and CDR2 is FQNEAQ (reference sequence). The CDR3 reads CASSPTSGAYEQYF. The CDR3 DNA is TGTGCCAGCAGCCCAACTAGCGGCGCCTACGAGCAGTACTTC.

This clone turned up a few times. The chain links TRBV29-1 to TRBJ2-2; weak D call: TRBD1 (6 bases). The ends were cut back, 1 base at V and 6 bases at J, with 15 bases in the middle. Germline lookup yields CDR1 SQVTM and CDR2 ANQGSEA. The CDR3 contains 15 residues. For the CDR3, the DNA is TGCAGCGTTGAAGCTCCAGGGGCCGCCGCCGGGGAGCTGTTTTTT. Protein: CSVEAPGAAAGELFF.

This chain uses TRBV5-1 with TRBJ2-3; D perhaps matches TRBD2 (7 bases). This CDR3 spans 16 amino acids. The ends were cut back, 1 base at V and 0 bases at J, with 12 bases in the middle. The germline V gene encodes CDR1 SGHRS and CDR2 YFSETQ. DNA of the CDR3: TGCGCCAGCAGCTTGATCGGGGGGCCTAGCACAGATACGCAGTATTTT. Its translation is CASSLIGGPSTDTQYF. Full variable domain (missing parts from reference TRBV5-1 and TRBJ2-3): KAGVTQTPRYLIKTRGQQVTLSCSPISGHRSVSWYQQTPGQGLQFLFEYFSETQRNKGNFPGRFSGRQFSNSRSEMNVSTLELGDSALYLCASSLIGGPSTDTQYFGPGTRLTVL.